This record looks at one TCR beta chain sequence and its context. This entry is derived from a study of blood T cell repertoires in COVID-19. Data came from immunoSEQ multiplex PCR; TCRdb stores just in-frame clones and leaves some out. The data contain around 99,000 clones, around 92% of them singletons. The material sequenced was peripheral blood. The TCR was taken from a man in his forties with active or convalescent COVID-19.

Here the CDR3 DNA reads TGTGCCAGCAGTTACAGGAGACAGGGAAATTCACCCCTCCACTTT. Residues: CASSYRRQGNSPLHF. The chain carries TRBV6-5 and TRBJ1-6, with 7 positions matching TRBD1. This CDR3 has 15 residues. CDR1 is MNHEY and CDR2 is SVGAGI in the germline V gene. The junction had 5 bases not matched to a gene; V was cut back by 2 bases and J by 7 bases.